Here is one TCR beta chain with its context. This sample stems from a study of blood T cell repertoires in COVID-19. Overall study: There were acute and convalescent COVID-19 samples, and they came from the United States, Italy and Spain.

The CDR3 extends over 12 amino acids. CDR1 is KGHDR and CDR2 is SFDVKD in the germline V gene. V lost 1 base and J 7 bases, leaving 6 bases between the germline ends. Some clones are missing from TCRdb's copy, which holds only in-frame ones; the method was immunoSEQ multiplex PCR. Here the sample spans fewer than 200,000 clones, roughly 87% being singletons. The TCR originated in a woman aged 50 to 65 with acute or convalescent COVID-19. The rearrangement joins TRBV24-1 to TRBJ1-1; D is undetermined. Sequencing input: peripheral blood. CDR3 loop: CATSDFGGEAFF. Here the CDR3 DNA reads TGTGCCACCAGTGATTTCGGCGGTGAAGCTTTCTTT.